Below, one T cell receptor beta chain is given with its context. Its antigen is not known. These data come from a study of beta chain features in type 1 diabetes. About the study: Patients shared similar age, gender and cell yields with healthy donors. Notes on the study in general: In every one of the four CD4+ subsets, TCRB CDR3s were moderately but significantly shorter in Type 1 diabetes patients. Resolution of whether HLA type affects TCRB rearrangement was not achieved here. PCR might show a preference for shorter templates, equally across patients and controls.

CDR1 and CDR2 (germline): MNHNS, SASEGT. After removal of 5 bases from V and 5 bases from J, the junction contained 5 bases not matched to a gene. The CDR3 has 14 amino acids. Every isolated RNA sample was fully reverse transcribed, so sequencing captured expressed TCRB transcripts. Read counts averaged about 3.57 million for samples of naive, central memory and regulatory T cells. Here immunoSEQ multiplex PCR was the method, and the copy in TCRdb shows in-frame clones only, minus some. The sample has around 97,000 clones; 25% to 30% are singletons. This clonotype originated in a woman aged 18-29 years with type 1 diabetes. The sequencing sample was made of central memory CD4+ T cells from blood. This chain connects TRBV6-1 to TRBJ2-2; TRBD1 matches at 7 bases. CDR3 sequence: CASSFQQGTGELFF. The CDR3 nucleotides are TGTGCCAGCAGTTTCCAACAGGGGACCGGGGAGCTGTTTTTT.